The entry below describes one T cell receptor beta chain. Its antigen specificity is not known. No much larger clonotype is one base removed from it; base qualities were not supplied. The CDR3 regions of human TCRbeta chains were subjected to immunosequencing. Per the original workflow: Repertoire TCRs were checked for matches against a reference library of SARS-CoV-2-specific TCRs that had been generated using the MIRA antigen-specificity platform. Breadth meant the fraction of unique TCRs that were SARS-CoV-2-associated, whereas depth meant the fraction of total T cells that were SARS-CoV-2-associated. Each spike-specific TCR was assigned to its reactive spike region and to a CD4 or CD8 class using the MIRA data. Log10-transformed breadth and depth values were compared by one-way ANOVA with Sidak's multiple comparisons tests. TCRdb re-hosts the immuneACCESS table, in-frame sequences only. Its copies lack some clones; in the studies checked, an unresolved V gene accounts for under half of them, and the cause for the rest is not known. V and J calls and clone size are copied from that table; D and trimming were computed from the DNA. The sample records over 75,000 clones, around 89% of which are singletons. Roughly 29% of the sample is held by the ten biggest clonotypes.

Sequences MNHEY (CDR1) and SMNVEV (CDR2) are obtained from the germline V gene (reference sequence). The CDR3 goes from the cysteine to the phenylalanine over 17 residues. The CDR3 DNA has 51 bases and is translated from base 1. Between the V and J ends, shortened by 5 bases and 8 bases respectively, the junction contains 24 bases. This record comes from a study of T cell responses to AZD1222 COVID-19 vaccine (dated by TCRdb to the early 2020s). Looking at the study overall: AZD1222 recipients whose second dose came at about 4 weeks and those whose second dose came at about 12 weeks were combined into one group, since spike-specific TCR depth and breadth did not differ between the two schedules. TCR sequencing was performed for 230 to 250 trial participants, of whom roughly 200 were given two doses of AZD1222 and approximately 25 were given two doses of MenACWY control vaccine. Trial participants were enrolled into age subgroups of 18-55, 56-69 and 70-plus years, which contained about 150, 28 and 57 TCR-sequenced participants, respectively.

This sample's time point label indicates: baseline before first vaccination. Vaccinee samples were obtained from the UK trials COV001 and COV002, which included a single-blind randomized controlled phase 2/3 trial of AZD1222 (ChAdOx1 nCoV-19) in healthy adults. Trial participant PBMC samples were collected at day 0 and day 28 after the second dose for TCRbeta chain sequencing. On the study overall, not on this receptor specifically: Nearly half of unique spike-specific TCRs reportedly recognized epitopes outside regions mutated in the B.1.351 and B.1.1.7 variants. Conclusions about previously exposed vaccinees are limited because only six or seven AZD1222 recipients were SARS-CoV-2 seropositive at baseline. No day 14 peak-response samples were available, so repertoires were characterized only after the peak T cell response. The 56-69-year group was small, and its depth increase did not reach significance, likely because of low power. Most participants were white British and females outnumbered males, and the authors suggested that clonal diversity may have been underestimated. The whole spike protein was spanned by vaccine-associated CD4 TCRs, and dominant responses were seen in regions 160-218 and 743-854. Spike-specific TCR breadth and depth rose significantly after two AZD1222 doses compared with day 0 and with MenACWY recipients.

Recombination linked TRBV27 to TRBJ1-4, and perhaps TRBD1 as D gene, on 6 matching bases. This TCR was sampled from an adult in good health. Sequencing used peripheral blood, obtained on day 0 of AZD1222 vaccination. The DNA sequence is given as TGTGCCAGCAGTATCCGGACGGTGGCGGGGGCCTTAGAAAAACTGTTTTTT. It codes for CASSIRTVAGALEKLFF. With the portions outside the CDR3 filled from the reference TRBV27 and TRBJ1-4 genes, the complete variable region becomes EAQVTQNPRYLITVTGKKLTVTCSQNMNHEYMSWYRQDPGLGLRQIYYSMNVEVTDKGDVPEGYKVSRKEKRNFPLILESPSPNQTSLYFCASSIRTVAGALEKLFFGSGTQLSVL.